This T cell receptor (beta chain) was found in a study of T-cell memory formation after mild COVID-19. Turning to the study itself: Each donor largely had its own TCR clusters. Overall study results and limits: Confirmation was lacking for SARS-CoV-2 specificity of second-wave clones that peaked on day 37. Pre-infection memory already had some responding clones, implying cross-reactive memory joined.

Between the trimmed V and J ends, which lost 5 bases and 3 bases, there was a span of 10 bases. The CDR3 is 13 amino acids. From the 5' RACE reads, TCRdb called clonotypes with MiXCR, one entry per CDR3 protein. The sample contains 350,000 to 400,000 distinct CDR3 sequences, over 20% of which appear only once. Remarks on this clonotype: Its specificity is unknown.

This clonotype was obtained from an adult woman who had mild COVID-19 (a few samples of this study predate the infection). Cell type and time point are not known. The chain has TRBV12-3 or TRBV12-4 and TRBJ2-5; the D is unclear. The sequencing sample was made of PBMCs or a T cell subset sorted from them (not recorded which). The CDR3 is CASSPRRKETQYF. The CDR3 nucleotides are TGTGCCAGCAGTCCAAGGCGGAAAGAGACCCAGTACTTC.